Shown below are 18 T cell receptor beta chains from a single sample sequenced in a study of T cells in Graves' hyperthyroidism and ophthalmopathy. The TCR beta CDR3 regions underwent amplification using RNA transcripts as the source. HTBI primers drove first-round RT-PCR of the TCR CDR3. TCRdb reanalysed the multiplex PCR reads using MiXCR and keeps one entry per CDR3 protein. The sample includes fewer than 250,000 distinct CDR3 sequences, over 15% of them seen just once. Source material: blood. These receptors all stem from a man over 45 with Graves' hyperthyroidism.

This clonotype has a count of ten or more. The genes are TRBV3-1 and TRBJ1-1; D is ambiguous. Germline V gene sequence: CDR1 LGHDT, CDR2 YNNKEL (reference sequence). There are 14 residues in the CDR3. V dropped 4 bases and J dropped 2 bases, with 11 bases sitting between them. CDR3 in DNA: TGTGCCAGCAGCCCCCAGGCGGTAAACACTGAAGCTTTCTTT. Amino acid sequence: CASSPQAVNTEAFF.

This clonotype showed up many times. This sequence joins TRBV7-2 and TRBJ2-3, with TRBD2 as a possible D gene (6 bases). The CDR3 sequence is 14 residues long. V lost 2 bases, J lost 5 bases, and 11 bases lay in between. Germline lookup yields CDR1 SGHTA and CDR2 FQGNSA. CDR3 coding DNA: TGTGCCAGCAGCTTACCGGGGGAAGGAGATACGCAGTATTTT. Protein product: CASSLPGEGDTQYF.

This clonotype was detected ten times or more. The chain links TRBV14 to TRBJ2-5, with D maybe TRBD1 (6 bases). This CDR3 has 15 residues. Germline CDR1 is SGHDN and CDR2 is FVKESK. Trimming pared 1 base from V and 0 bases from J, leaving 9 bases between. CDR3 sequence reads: CASSQVGTYQETQYF. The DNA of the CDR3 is TGTGCCAGCAGCCAAGTTGGGACATACCAAGAGACCCAGTACTTC.

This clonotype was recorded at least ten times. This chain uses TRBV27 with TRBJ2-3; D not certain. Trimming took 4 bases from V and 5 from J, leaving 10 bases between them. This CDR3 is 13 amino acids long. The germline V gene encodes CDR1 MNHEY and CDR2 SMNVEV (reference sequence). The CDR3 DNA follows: TGTGCCAGCAGTTACGATCGTGAAGATACGCAGTATTTT. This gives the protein CASSYDREDTQYF.

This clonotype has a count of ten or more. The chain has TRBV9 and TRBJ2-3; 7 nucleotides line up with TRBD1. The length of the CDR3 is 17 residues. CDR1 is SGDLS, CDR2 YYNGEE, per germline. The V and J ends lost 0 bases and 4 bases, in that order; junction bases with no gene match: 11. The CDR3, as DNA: TGTGCCAGCAGCGTAGAAATCGGGCCACAGGGGCCAGATACGCAGTATTTT. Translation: CASSVEIGPQGPDTQYF. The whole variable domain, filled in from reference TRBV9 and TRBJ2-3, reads DSGVTQTPKHLITATGQRVTLRCSPRSGDLSVYWYQQSLDQGLQFLIQYYNGEERAKGNILERFSAQQFPDLHSELNLSSLELGDSALYFCASSVEIGPQGPDTQYFGPGTRLTVL.

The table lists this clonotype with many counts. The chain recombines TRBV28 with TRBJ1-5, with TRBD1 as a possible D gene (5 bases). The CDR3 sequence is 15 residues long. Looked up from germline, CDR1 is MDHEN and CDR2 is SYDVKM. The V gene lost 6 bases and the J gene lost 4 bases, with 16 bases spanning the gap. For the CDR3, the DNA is TGTGCCAGCAGCTATGACAGTGAACGAAATCAGCCCCAGCATTTT. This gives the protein CASSYDSERNQPQHF.

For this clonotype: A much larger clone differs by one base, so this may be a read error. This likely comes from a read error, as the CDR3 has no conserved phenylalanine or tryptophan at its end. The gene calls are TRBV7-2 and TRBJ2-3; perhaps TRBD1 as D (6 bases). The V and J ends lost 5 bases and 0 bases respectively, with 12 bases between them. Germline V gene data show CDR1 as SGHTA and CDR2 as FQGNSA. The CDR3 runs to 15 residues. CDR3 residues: CASSPQRGSTDTQYS. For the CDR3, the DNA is TGTGCCAGCAGCCCCCAGAGGGGGAGCACAGATACGCAGTATTCT.

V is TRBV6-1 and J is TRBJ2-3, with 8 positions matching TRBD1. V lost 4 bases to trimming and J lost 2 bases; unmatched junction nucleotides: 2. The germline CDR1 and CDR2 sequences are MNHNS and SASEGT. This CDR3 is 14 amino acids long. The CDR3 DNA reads TGTGCCAGCAGTGGGGGACAGGCCACAGATACGCAGTATTTT. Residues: CASSGGQATDTQYF.

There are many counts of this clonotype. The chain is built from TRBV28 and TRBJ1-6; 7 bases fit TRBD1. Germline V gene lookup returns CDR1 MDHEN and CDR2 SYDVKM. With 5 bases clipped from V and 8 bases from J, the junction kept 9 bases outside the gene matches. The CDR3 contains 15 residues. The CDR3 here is CASSPYDRADSPLHF. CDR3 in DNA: TGTGCCAGCAGTCCCTACGACAGGGCCGATTCACCCCTCCACTTT. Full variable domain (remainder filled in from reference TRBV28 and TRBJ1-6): DVKVTQSSRYLVKRTGEKVFLECVQDMDHENMFWYRQDPGLGLRLIYFSYDVKMKEKGDIPEGYSVSREKKERFSLILESASTNQTSMYLCASSPYDRADSPLHFGNGTRLTVT.

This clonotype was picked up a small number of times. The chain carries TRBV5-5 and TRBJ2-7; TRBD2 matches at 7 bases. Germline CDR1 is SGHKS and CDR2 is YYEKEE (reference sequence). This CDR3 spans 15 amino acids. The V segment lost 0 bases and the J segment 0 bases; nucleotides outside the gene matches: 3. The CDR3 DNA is TGTGCCAGCAGCTTGGTTCCGGGAGGCTCCTACGAGCAGTACTTC. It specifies CASSLVPGGSYEQYF. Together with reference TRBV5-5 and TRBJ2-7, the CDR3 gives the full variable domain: DAGVTQSPTHLIKTRGQQVTLRCSPISGHKSVSWYQQVLGQGPQFIFQYYEKEERGRGNFPDRFSARQFPNYSSELNVNALLLGDSALYLCASSLVPGGSYEQYFGPGTRLTVT.

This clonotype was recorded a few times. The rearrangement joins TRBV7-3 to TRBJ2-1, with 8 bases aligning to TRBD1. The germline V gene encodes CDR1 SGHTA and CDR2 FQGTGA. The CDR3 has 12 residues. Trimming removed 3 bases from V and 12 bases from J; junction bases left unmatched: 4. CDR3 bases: TGTGCCAGCAGCTTCCCAGGGGGCACGCAGTTCTTC. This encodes CASSFPGGTQFF.

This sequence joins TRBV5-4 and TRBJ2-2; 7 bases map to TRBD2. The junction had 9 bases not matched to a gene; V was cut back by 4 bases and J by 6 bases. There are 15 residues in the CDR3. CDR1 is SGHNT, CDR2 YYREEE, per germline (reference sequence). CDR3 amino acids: CASSTLKSGAGELFF. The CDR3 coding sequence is TGTGCCAGCAGCACCTTGAAGAGCGGGGCCGGGGAGCTGTTTTTT.

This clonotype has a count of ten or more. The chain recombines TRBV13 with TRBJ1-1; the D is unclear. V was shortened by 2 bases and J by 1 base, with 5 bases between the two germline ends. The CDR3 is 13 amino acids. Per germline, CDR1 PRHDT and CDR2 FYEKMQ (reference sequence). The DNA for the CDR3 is TGTGCCAGCAGCTTACAGCCGAACACTGAAGCTTTCTTT. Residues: CASSLQPNTEAFF.

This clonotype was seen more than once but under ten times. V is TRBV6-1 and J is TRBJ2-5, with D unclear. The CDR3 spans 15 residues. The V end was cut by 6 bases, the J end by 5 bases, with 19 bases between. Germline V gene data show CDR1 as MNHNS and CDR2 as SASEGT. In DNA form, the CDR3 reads TGTGCCAGCAGCAATCCGGGCTCATCGGTGGAGACCCAGTACTTC. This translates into CASSNPGSSVETQYF.

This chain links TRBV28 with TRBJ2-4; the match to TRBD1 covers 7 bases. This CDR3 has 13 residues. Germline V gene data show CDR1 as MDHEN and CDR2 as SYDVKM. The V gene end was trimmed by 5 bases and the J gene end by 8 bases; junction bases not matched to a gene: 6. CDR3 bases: TGTGCCAGCAGTAAGGGGGCGCGGGACATTCAGTACTTC. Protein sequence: CASSKGARDIQYF.

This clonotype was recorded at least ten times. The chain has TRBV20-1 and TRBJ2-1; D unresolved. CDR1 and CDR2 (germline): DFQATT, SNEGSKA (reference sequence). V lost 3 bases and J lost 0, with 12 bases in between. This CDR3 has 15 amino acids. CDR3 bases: TGCAGTGCTAGCGATGCTAAGAGCTCCTACAATGAGCAGTTCTTC. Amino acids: CSASDAKSSYNEQFF.

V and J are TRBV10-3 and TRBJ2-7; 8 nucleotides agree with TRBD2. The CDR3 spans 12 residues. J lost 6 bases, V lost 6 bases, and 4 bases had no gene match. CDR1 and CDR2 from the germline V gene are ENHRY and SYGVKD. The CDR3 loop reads CAIRTSGPEQYF. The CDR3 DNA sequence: TGTGCCATCAGAACTAGCGGACCCGAGCAGTACTTC.

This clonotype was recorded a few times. This CDR3 is CASNAGDRYNQPQHF. DNA for the CDR3: TGTGCCAGCAACGCGGGGGACAGGTACAATCAGCCCCAGCATTTT. The genes are TRBV28 and TRBJ1-5, with 8 bases matching TRBD1. The J segment lost 3 bases and the V segment lost 7 bases, leaving 8 bases of the junction unmatched. The CDR3 covers 15 residues. Germline CDR1 reads MDHEN; CDR2 reads SYDVKM.